Judged by frequency, the clone carrying this T cell receptor beta chain is medium-sized (0.01 to 0.1%). The data belong to a study of CXCR3-negative and CXCR3-positive naive CD8 T cells. The CDR3 is 15 amino acids. Germline-derived CDR1 and CDR2 are SGDLS and YYNGEE. UMI labels and 5' RACE were used to prepare the TRB cDNA libraries. One entry per CDR3 protein, without DNA, is what TCRdb gives after re-calling the 5' RACE reads. With around 5,900 distinct CDR3 sequences in the sample, the ten largest clones hold approximately 1.3%. The TCR sequence derives from a human donor in good health. Some clones in this sample may be carry-over from other donors' samples. Sequenced material: naive CXCR3- CD8+ T cells from blood. Sample subset: CD45RO-CCR7+CD27+CD95- naive CD8+ T cells lacking CXCR3 (TNR3-). The chain employs TRBV9 and TRBJ2-1; TCRdb gives TRBD1 as the D gene, but with no DNA this cannot be confirmed. The CDR3 reads CASSDRQTGYNEQFF.